The clone carrying this T cell receptor beta chain was seen repeatedly, ten times or more. Its antigen is as yet unknown. Germline CDR1 reads MGHRA; CDR2 reads YSYEKL. V lost 2 bases and J 1 base, leaving 8 bases between the germline ends. The CDR3 is 14 residues long. The sample comes from a study of T cells in Graves' hyperthyroidism and ophthalmopathy. The source material, RNA transcripts, was used to amplify TCR beta CDR3 regions. Researchers ran a first-round RT-PCR on the TCR CDR3 using the HTBI primer set. TCRdb fed the multiplex PCR reads into MiXCR, producing one record per CDR3 protein. The sample holds approximately 870,000 distinct CDR3 sequences, 35% to 40% seen once. Study observations and caveats: Onset of ophthalmopathy came a median approximately 6.8 months after the model predicted it.

The source material was blood. The sequence was obtained from a man between 18 and 35 years old with Graves' hyperthyroidism. The rearrangement uses TRBV4-1 and TRBJ2-5; D is unclear. In nucleotides, the CDR3 is TGCGCCAGCAGCCAATGGAAGCTCCAAGAGACCCAGTACTTC. Amino acids: CASSQWKLQETQYF.